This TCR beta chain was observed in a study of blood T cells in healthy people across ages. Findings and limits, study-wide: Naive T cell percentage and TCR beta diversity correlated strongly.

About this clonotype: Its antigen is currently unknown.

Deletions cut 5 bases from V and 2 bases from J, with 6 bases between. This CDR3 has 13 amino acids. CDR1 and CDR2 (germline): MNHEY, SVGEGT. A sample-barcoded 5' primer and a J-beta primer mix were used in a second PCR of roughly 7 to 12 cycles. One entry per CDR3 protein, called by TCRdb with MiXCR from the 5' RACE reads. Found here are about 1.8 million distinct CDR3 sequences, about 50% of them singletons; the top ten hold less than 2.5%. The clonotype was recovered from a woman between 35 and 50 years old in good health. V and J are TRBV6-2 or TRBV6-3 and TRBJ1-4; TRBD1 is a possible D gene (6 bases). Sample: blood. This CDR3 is CASSDRTNEKLFF. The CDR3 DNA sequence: TGTGCCAGCAGTGACAGGACTAATGAAAAACTGTTTTTT.